The clone carrying this T cell receptor (beta chain) has just one count. As yet, its antigen is unknown. Sequencing used immunoSEQ multiplex PCR; TCRdb keeps in-frame clones, though not all of them. The table shows about 27,000 clones, with roughly three quarters occurring only once. CDR1 and CDR2 from the germline V gene are SGHTA and FQGTGA. V was pared by 4 bases and J by 0 bases, with 9 bases between. This CDR3 is built from 14 residues. These data originate in a study of OX40 agonist ivuxolimab in advanced cancers. The overall study: Anti-PD-1, anti-PD-L1 or anti-CTLA-4 therapy given earlier was allowed, and roughly 40% had some.

The study's findings and limits: Mean expanded clone counts were higher in CD8+ than CD4+ T cells. The study observed clonal expansion of CD4+ and CD8+ blood T cells by week 6 at 0.1 to 3.0 mg/kg. No determination was made of the antigen specificity of the expanded peripheral T cells.

The chain combines TRBV7-3 with TRBJ1-1; no clear D. The source is an adult with an advanced solid tumor such as melanoma, head and neck, liver or kidney cancer. The specimen was CD4+ or CD8+ T cells sorted from blood, collected in a trial of the OX40 agonist ivuxolimab. This CDR3 reads CASSSSSMNTEAFF. The CDR3 DNA reads as TGTGCCAGCAGCTCCTCCTCTATGAACACTGAAGCTTTCTTT.